This T cell receptor beta chain was sequenced for a study of CD8 T cells in ankylosing spondylitis (dated by TCRdb to about 2017). Background for the entire study: The study profiled T cell receptor beta repertoires in healthy donors and ankylosing spondylitis patients to find disease-linked TCR variants. The whole study cohort included some 100 healthy donors and 25 ankylosing spondylitis patients. Peripheral blood samples were taken, and synovial fluid was additionally collected from ankylosing spondylitis patients.

This clonotype has only a few counts. Its antigen target is currently unknown. Base qualities were left out, and no much larger clone turns up one base away. What the work shows at the level of the full study, not this receptor alone: Blood from ankylosing spondylitis patients appeared to be characterized by a TCR beta motif made up of eight highly homologous amino acid variants. The disease-linked clones were reported as significantly enriched in matched synovial fluid samples from ankylosing spondylitis patients. Some of the motif variants had been reported before in the synovial fluid and blood of reactive arthritis patients, a finding that suggests common disease-initiation mechanisms. A CD8+ phenotype was shown by the disease-linked clones, which were found at relatively low frequencies in peripheral blood.

The sequencer listed for this sample is Illumina HiSeq 2500. Quantitative 5'-RACE with molecular barcodes was used to prepare TCR beta libraries. In the source study's methods: A new computational method, built on a probabilistic model of VDJ rearrangement, was used to identify disease-linked TCR variants. TCRdb trimmed the raw reads at Q25, called clones with MiXCR and kept productive beta chains. Entries are consolidated by CDR3 protein sequence, retaining the most common genes and DNA. The V and J calls come from TCRdb's annotation, not from the publication. This sample holds about 250,000 distinct CDR3 sequences; 15% to 20% were observed only once. The biggest ten clones account for less than 35% of the sample. Sequenced input: blood, either unsorted or a sorted T cell fraction (not recorded which). The TCR originated in a male donor with ankylosing spondylitis or in good health (not recorded which).

The DNA reads as follows: TGTGCCAGCACTCACGGACAGCCCGGGAACAATCAGCCCCAGCATTTT. It is translated as CASTHGQPGNNQPQHF. The rearranged chain carries TRBV12-3 or TRBV12-4 and TRBJ1-5; TRBD1 might be the D gene, on 6 matching bases. V is cut by 7 bases and J by 3 bases, and the space between the germline ends is 19 bases. Reading from cysteine to phenylalanine, the CDR3 counts 16 amino acids. Of all the DNA, just the CDR3 is kept, 48 bases in frame from base 1.